These 5 T cell receptor beta chains were all obtained from the same sample, sequenced in a study of shared clonotypes between healthy human individuals. TCRdb keeps only in-frame clones here, not all; method: immunoSEQ multiplex PCR. The data show hundreds of thousands of clones, 90% to 97% seen once. Sequencing was done on a sample of naive CD4+ T cells sorted from blood. Subset described: CD45RA+ positively selected. All receptors derive from a woman aged 25-40 years in good health.

The chain joins TRBV7-9 to TRBJ1-2; tentatively, D is TRBD1 (5 bases). The CDR3 consists of 13 residues. V was clipped by 5 bases and J by 4 bases, with 11 bases between them. In germline, CDR1 is SEHNR, CDR2 FQNEAQ (reference sequence). CDR3 region: CASSPGTAYGYTF. Written as DNA, the CDR3 is TGTGCCAGCAGCCCCGGGACGGCCTATGGCTACACCTTC.

The rearrangement joins TRBV28 to TRBJ2-7, with TRBD2 matching over 7 bases. CDR1 and CDR2 (germline): MDHEN, SYDVKM. V lost 1 base to trimming and J lost 5 bases; unmatched junction nucleotides: 11. This CDR3 has 16 residues. This CDR3 is CASSLFLGGGSNEQYF. The CDR3 DNA reads as TGTGCCAGCAGTTTATTCTTGGGCGGCGGGAGTAACGAGCAGTACTTC.

The rearrangement links TRBV15 to TRBJ1-1; D is uncertain. Germline CDR1 and CDR2: LNHNV and YYDKDF (reference sequence). The CDR3 has 16 residues. Trimming stripped 6 bases from V and 3 bases from J, with 20 bases between. The DNA of the CDR3 is TGTGCCACCAGTCCGATCAGCTACTACCGGGACACTGAAGCTTTCTTT. This encodes CATSPISYYRDTEAFF.

There are a few counts of this clone. The genes are TRBV6-5 and TRBJ2-1; TRBD1 might be the D (6 bases). V was cut by 4 bases and J by 4 bases, with 11 bases left in between. Germline loops: CDR1 MNHEY, CDR2 SVGAGI. This CDR3 is built from 14 residues. The CDR3 DNA is TGTGCCAGCAGTTCTAGGACAGAATACAATGAGCAGTTCTTC. Translated, it gives CASSSRTEYNEQFF.

The chain uses TRBV18 and TRBJ1-3; 8 bases are shared with TRBD1. This CDR3 contains 15 residues. Per germline, CDR1 KGHSH and CDR2 LQKENI. Trimming cost V 6 bases and J 0 bases; bases outside gene matches: 4. The CDR3 DNA reads as TGTGCCAGCTCTCTAACAGGGGGCTCTGGAAACACCATATATTTT. This encodes CASSLTGGSGNTIYF.